This record covers a single T cell receptor beta chain. Its cognate antigen is unknown. The source of the sample is a study of early T cells in non-severe SARS-CoV-2 infection. Looking at the study overall: Unsorted whole blood bulk RNA was sequenced, with unpaired chains.

Notes on the study in general: Using VDJdb, the matching emphasized anti-spike CD8 responses while missing private and CD4 specificities.

TCRdb re-analysed the 5' RACE reads in MiXCR, keeping a single row per CDR3 protein. This sample has tens of thousands of distinct CDR3 sequences, with under 15% found just once. Sequencing was carried out using whole blood. The clonotype comes from an adult who was a healthcare worker with PCR-confirmed SARS-CoV-2 infection or an uninfected control (not recorded which).

CDR3 residues: CAIMNHNEQFF. The DNA for the CDR3 is TGTGCCATCATGAACCACAATGAGCAGTTCTTC. The chain couples TRBV10-3 to TRBJ2-1; D unresolved. The germline CDR1 and CDR2 sequences are ENHRY and SYGVKD. Trimming pared 7 bases from V and 5 bases from J, leaving 6 bases between. The CDR3 is 11 residues long.